Listed below are T cell receptor beta chains from one sample, sequenced in a study of shared clonotypes between healthy human individuals. Clones were sequenced by immunoSEQ multiplex PCR, and TCRdb holds only the in-frame ones, with some missing. The data show around 240,000 clones, with 65% to 70% seen just once and roughly 10% held by the top ten. The material sequenced was memory CD4+ T cells sorted from blood. The receptors stem from a man aged 25-45 years in good health. CDR3s include the opening cysteine and the closing phenylalanine or tryptophan. The D gene is left open where the match is weak. Size is omitted from some rows. Given values are once, few, many or a class for expanded clones.

J: TRBJ2-2; V: TRBV2; size: -; D: -; DNA: TGTGCCAGCAGTGAGGCTCCTTTGAACACCGGGGAGCTGTTTTTT; CDR3: CASSEAPLNTGELFF
J: TRBJ1-5; V: TRBV25-1; size: -; D: TRBD1; DNA: TGTGCCAGCAGTGGCGGGACAGGGAATCAGCCCCAGCATTTT; CDR3: CASSGGTGNQPQHF
J: TRBJ1-1; V: TRBV11-2; size: once; D: -; DNA: TGTGCCAGCAGCTTAGATCGACGACGGGGAGTCGGTGGCACTGAAGCTTTCTTT; CDR3: CASSLDRRRGVGGTEAFF
J: TRBJ2-1; V: TRBV11-1; size: few; D: TRBD1; DNA: TGTGCCAGCAGCCCCCGTGGGACAGGGACCTACAATGAGCAGTTCTTC; CDR3: CASSPRGTGTYNEQFF
J: TRBJ2-7; V: TRBV28; size: -; D: -; DNA: TGTGCCAGCAGTCACCGGGACTCACCGTCGTACGAGCAGTACTTC; CDR3: CASSHRDSPSYEQYF
J: TRBJ2-2; V: TRBV11-3; size: -; D: -; DNA: TGTGCCAGCAGCTTAGTTCCGGTGTCCGGGGAGCTGTTTTTT; CDR3: CASSLVPVSGELFF
J: TRBJ2-7; V: TRBV9; size: -; D: TRBD2; DNA: TGTGCCAGCAGCGTATCCGCGGGAGGGCCGGGCGAGCAGTACTTC; CDR3: CASSVSAGGPGEQYF
J: TRBJ2-7; V: TRBV27; size: -; D: -; DNA: TGTGCCAGCAGTTTAAAGGACAACTACGAGCAGTACTTC; CDR3: CASSLKDNYEQYF
J: TRBJ2-1; V: TRBV5-4; size: -; D: TRBD2; DNA: TGTGCCAGCAGCCATGGACGGGAGGGGTACAATGAGCAGTTCTTC; CDR3: CASSHGREGYNEQFF
J: TRBJ2-3; V: TRBV11-2; size: -; D: TRBD1; DNA: TGTGCCAGCAGCTTAGAGCGACAGGGAGATACGCAGTATTTT; CDR3: CASSLERQGDTQYF
J: TRBJ1-2; V: TRBV5-4; size: -; D: -; DNA: TGTGCCAGCAGCATGGACCCCTTAAGGGATGGCTACACCTTC; CDR3: CASSMDPLRDGYTF
J: TRBJ2-7; V: TRBV5-4; size: -; D: TRBD2; DNA: TGTGCCAGCAGCCCCGGCGGGAGGAGGTCCTACGAGCAGTACTTC; CDR3: CASSPGGRRSYEQYF
J: TRBJ2-7; V: TRBV18; size: few; D: -; DNA: TGTGCCAGCTCACCACGGGGCTACGAGCAGTACTTC; CDR3: CASSPRGYEQYF
J: TRBJ1-1; V: TRBV4-3; size: -; D: -; DNA: TGCGCCAGCAGCGGAACACAGGGCCGGAACACTGAAGCTTTCTTT; CDR3: CASSGTQGRNTEAFF
J: TRBJ2-1; V: TRBV7-3; size: -; D: TRBD2; DNA: TGTGCCAGCAGCCCCAGGACTAGCGGGGTCTACAATGAGCAGTTCTTC; CDR3: CASSPRTSGVYNEQFF
J: TRBJ2-7; V: TRBV6-1; size: many; D: -; DNA: TGTGCCAGCAGGGTCCGAGGAATCTACGAGCAGTACTTC; CDR3: CASRVRGIYEQYF
J: TRBJ2-1; V: TRBV10-3; size: few; D: -; DNA: TGTGCCATCAGTGAGAACAGGGAGGCCTCGGATGAGCAGTTCTTC; CDR3: CAISENREASDEQFF
J: TRBJ2-5; V: TRBV20-1; size: -; D: -; DNA: TGCAGTGCCAGATCAGAAGAGACCCAGTACTTC; CDR3: CSARSEETQYF
J: TRBJ1-2; V: TRBV9; size: few; D: -; DNA: TGTGCCAGCAGCCCGGGGGGCGAGAGCTATGGCTACACCTTC; CDR3: CASSPGGESYGYTF
J: TRBJ2-1; V: TRBV15; size: -; D: -; DNA: TGTGCCACCAGCAGAGATCTGGGGAGTGAGCAGTTCTTC; CDR3: CATSRDLGSEQFF
J: TRBJ2-7; V: TRBV27; size: -; D: TRBD2; DNA: TGTGCCAGCCCCTTTTTACCTACTAGCGGGAGGATCTACGAGCAGTACTTC; CDR3: CASPFLPTSGRIYEQYF
J: TRBJ2-7; V: TRBV7-2; size: -; D: -; DNA: TGTGCCAGCCGCAAGATTCCAAACTCCTACGAGCAGTACTTC; CDR3: CASRKIPNSYEQYF
J: TRBJ2-1; V: TRBV10-2; size: once; D: -; DNA: TGCGCCAGCTCGGTTTGGGATGAGCAGTTCTTC; CDR3: CASSVWDEQFF
J: TRBJ2-2; V: TRBV23-1; size: -; D: -; DNA: TGCGCCAGCCCCCGGGGCGGACCGAACACCGGGGAGCTGTTTTTT; CDR3: CASPRGGPNTGELFF
J: TRBJ2-5; V: TRBV18; size: -; D: -; DNA: TGTGCCAGCTCACCACCCAGATCCCCGGGGGACAAGACCCAGTACTTC; CDR3: CASSPPRSPGDKTQYF
J: TRBJ2-7; V: TRBV9; size: -; D: TRBD2; DNA: TGTGCCAGCAGCTTAAGGGACTACTACGAGCAGTACTTC; CDR3: CASSLRDYYEQYF
J: TRBJ2-3; V: TRBV2; size: once; D: TRBD1; DNA: TGTGCCAGCCCTAAAACAGGGGCCCGCACAGATACGCAGTATTTT; CDR3: CASPKTGARTDTQYF
J: TRBJ2-2; V: TRBV10-3; size: -; D: -; DNA: TGTGCCATCAGTGACGCAGGGAAGGGCACCGGGGAGCTGTTTTTT; CDR3: CAISDAGKGTGELFF
J: TRBJ2-3; V: TRBV6-1; size: -; D: -; DNA: TGTGCCAGCAGTCGAGGGGAGGGGGCAGATACGCAGTATTTT; CDR3: CASSRGEGADTQYF